These 5 T cell receptor beta chains came from one sample sequenced in a study of OX40 agonist ivuxolimab in advanced cancers. Generated by immunoSEQ multiplex PCR, the TCRdb table keeps only in-frame clones and is missing some. In the table there are 72,000 or so clones, 80% of which are singletons. Sequenced material: CD4+ or CD8+ T cells sorted from blood, taken in a trial of the OX40 agonist ivuxolimab. These receptors all stem from an adult with an advanced solid tumor such as melanoma, head and neck, liver or kidney cancer.

The J gene is TRBJ1-1, the V gene TRBV11-2, with 7 bases identical to TRBD1. The germline CDR1 and CDR2 sequences are SGHAT and FQNNGV. This CDR3 is 15 amino acids long. V dropped 5 bases and J dropped 0; count of bases not matched to a gene: 6. This CDR3 reads CASSPGQSLNTEAFF. CDR3 DNA: TGTGCCAGCAGCCCGGGACAGTCCCTGAACACTGAAGCTTTCTTT.

Remarks on this clone: The junction departs from the called germline gene at one end, perhaps through a read error. The chain joins TRBV5-3 to TRBJ1-1; 7 bases align to TRBD1. TRBV5-3 is an ORF, and what it does is uncertain. This CDR3 is 13 amino acids long. DNA for the CDR3: TGTGCCAGCAGCTCCACAGGGGTCCCGGAAGCTTTCTTT. It translates to CASSSTGVPEAFF.

Only one count was recorded for this clone. The rearrangement uses TRBV6-5 and TRBJ2-7; D is ambiguous. The CDR3 is made up of 13 amino acids. The germline V and J ends were trimmed by 0 bases and 5 bases, with 8 bases remaining between them. The germline V gene encodes CDR1 MNHEY and CDR2 SVGAGI. CDR3 DNA sequence: TGTGCCAGCAGTTACTCTGTTCCCCACGAGCAGTACTTC. Its translation is CASSYSVPHEQYF.

The CDR3 bases are TGTGCCTGGAGTGTCCCACCGTCGGCAGGGAACTATGGCTACACCTTC. This gives the protein CAWSVPPSAGNYGYTF. The V call is TRBV30, the J call TRBJ1-2; tentatively, D is TRBD1 (5 bases). The CDR3 spans 16 residues. CDR1 and CDR2 (germline): GTSNPN, SVGIG (reference sequence). V lost 0 bases and J lost 2, with 16 bases in between.

Within the sample, this clone is medium-sized. The gene calls are TRBV4-1 and TRBJ1-2; the D gene is possibly TRBD1 (5 bases). This CDR3 has 13 residues. Germline-derived CDR1 and CDR2 are MGHRA and YSYEKL. V gave up 1 base and J gave up 7 bases, with 10 bases separating them. CDR3 DNA: TGCGCCAGCAGCCAAGTCAGGGAGGTTGGCTACACCTTC. Its protein is CASSQVREVGYTF.